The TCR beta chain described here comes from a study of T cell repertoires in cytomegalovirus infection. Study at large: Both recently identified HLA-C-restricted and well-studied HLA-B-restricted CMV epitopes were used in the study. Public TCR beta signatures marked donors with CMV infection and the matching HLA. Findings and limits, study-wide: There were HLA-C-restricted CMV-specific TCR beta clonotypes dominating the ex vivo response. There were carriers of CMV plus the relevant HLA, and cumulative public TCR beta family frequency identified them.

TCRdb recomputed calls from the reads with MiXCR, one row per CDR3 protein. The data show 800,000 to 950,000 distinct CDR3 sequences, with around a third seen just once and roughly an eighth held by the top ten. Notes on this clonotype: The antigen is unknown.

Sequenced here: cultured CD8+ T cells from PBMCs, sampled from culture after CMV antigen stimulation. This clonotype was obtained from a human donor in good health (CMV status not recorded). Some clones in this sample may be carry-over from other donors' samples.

The CDR3 reads CATSRPSGDNEQFF. The DNA of the CDR3 is TGTGCCACCAGTCGTCCTAGCGGGGACAATGAGCAGTTCTTC. The chain is built from TRBV24-1 and TRBJ2-1; TRBD2 matches at 9 bases. This CDR3 is 14 amino acids long. V trimming: 6 bases; J trimming: 5 bases; junction bases outside the gene matches: 4. Germline CDR1 is KGHDR and CDR2 is SFDVKD.